What follows are 32 T cell receptor beta chains derived from one specimen sequenced in a study of blood T cell repertoires in COVID-19. Using immunoSEQ multiplex PCR, the repertoire was profiled, and TCRdb retains in-frame clones only, with some absent. The data hold around 100,000 clones, with almost 80% observed a single time. Sequencing was performed on peripheral blood. Every receptor here comes from a man aged 65 to 85 with active or convalescent COVID-19.

The chain carries TRBV28 and TRBJ1-6; D call uncertain. Trimming took 3 bases from V and 5 from J, leaving 14 bases between them. The CDR3 extends over 16 amino acids. The germline V gene has CDR1 MDHEN and CDR2 SYDVKM. CDR3 sequence (DNA): TGTGCCAGCAGTTTGGGTGAGGCGGCGAATAATTCACCCCTCCACTTT. Amino acid sequence: CASSLGEAANNSPLHF.

This rearrangement joins TRBV28 to TRBJ1-2; 9 bases are a match to TRBD1. Germline trimming cut 3 bases from V and 4 bases from J; bases unmatched to any gene: 6. Per the germline V gene, CDR1 is MDHEN and CDR2 is SYDVKM. This CDR3 comprises 15 residues. The CDR3 sequence: CASSLEDRGTYGYTF. The CDR3 DNA is TGTGCCAGCAGTTTGGAGGACAGGGGAACCTATGGCTACACCTTC.

This clone was seen only a few times. V is TRBV30 and J is TRBJ1-6; D uncertain. The germline gives CDR1 GTSNPN, CDR2 SVGIG (reference sequence). There are 13 residues in the CDR3. V was trimmed by 2 bases and J by 9 bases, leaving 11 bases between them. The CDR3 DNA sequence: TGTGCCTGGAGTCCCTCCGATAGTTCACCCCTCCACTTT. Translation gives CAWSPSDSSPLHF.

The table lists this clone with a count of one. The V gene is TRBV16, the J gene TRBJ1-4; TRBD1 is a possible D gene (5 bases). The CDR3 contains 14 residues. Deletions cut 4 bases from V and 7 bases from J, with 13 bases between. The germline V gene has CDR1 KGHSY and CDR2 FQNENV. The CDR3 bases are TGTGCCAGCAGCCGGGAGGGACGGCGTGAAAAACTGTTTTTT. Residues: CASSREGRREKLFF.

The chain recombines TRBV18 with TRBJ1-1, with a weak D call TRBD1 (5 bases). The CDR3 extends over 14 amino acids. V was clipped by 4 bases and J by 0 bases, with 9 bases between them. Germline-derived CDR1 and CDR2 are KGHSH and LQKENI. CDR3 loop: CASSLTTVNTEAFF. CDR3 coding DNA: TGTGCCAGCTCACTAACGACAGTGAACACTGAAGCTTTCTTT.

This clone was counted once. This sequence joins TRBV29-1 and TRBJ2-1; tentatively, D is TRBD1 (5 bases). Germline CDR1 is SQVTM and CDR2 is ANQGSEA. The CDR3 spans 14 residues. Trimming left V 4 bases short and J 6 bases short, with 16 bases between. The CDR3, as DNA: TGCAGCGTTGTGATCTCGCAGGGTGGCAATGAGCAGTTCTTC. This translates into CSVVISQGGNEQFF.

The chain has TRBV15 and TRBJ1-5, with a weak D call TRBD1 (6 bases). The CDR3 consists of 14 residues. The ends were cut back, 4 bases at V and 4 bases at J, with 11 bases in the middle. Germline CDR1 is LNHNV and CDR2 is YYDKDF (reference sequence). CDR3: CATSTGQTNQPQHF. CDR3 nucleotide sequence: TGTGCCACCAGCACCGGACAGACAAATCAGCCCCAGCATTTT.

The gene calls are TRBV6-1 and TRBJ1-2; weak D call: TRBD1 (5 bases). V lost 2 bases, J lost 4 bases, and 17 bases lay in between. The CDR3 is 16 residues long. Germline V gene data show CDR1 as MNHNS and CDR2 as SASEGT. This CDR3 reads CASSELIGGLSYGYTF. CDR3 DNA: TGTGCCAGCAGTGAATTAATTGGGGGACTCAGCTATGGCTACACCTTC.

This clone was observed a few times. The chain is built from TRBV4-1 and TRBJ2-2; perhaps TRBD1 as D (6 bases). This CDR3 comprises 16 residues. Germline V gene lookup returns CDR1 MGHRA and CDR2 YSYEKL. V lost 4 bases to trimming and J lost 1 base, with 13 bases between them. CDR3 region: CASSRAGALNTGELFF. The CDR3 DNA reads TGCGCCAGCAGCCGGGCAGGGGCCTTGAACACCGGGGAGCTGTTTTTT.

The genes are TRBV5-4 and TRBJ2-7, with 15 bases matching TRBD2. Looked up from germline, CDR1 is SGHNT and CDR2 is YYREEE (reference sequence). There are 14 residues in the CDR3. The V segment lost 4 bases and the J segment 6 bases; nucleotides outside the gene matches: 2. The DNA of the CDR3 is TGTGCCAGCAGCCCGGGACTAGCGGGGGGCGAGCAGTACTTC. Amino acids: CASSPGLAGGEQYF.

The rearrangement links TRBV18 to TRBJ2-2; D may be TRBD2 (6 bases). The CDR3 is 16 amino acids. Per the germline V gene, CDR1 is KGHSH and CDR2 is LQKENI. V lost 3 bases, J lost 5 bases, and 16 bases lay in between. The CDR3 DNA reads as TGTGCCAGCTCACCGGTGGGAGGAGAAAGTACCGGGGAGCTGTTTTTT. Protein: CASSPVGGESTGELFF.

J is TRBJ2-5 and V is TRBV7-9, with a tentative D call TRBD1 (6 bases). The CDR3 totals 16 residues. Trimming removed 5 bases at V and 1 base at J, with 17 bases between. CDR1 and CDR2 from the germline V gene are SEHNR and FQNEAQ (reference sequence). The CDR3: CASSAIKDSPQETQYF. The CDR3 DNA is TGTGCCAGCAGCGCCATAAAGGACAGCCCCCAAGAGACCCAGTACTTC. Together with reference TRBV7-9 and TRBJ2-5, the CDR3 gives the full variable domain: DTGVSQNPRHKITKRGQNVTFRCDPISEHNRLYWYRQTLGQGPEFLTYFQNEAQLEKSRLLSDRFSAERPKGSFSTLEIQRTEQGDSAMYLCASSAIKDSPQETQYFGPGTRLLVL.

V is TRBV6-1 and J is TRBJ2-5; TRBD2 matches at 7 bases. V was clipped by 4 bases and J by 1 base; unmatched bases: 9. The germline V gene has CDR1 MNHNS and CDR2 SASEGT. This CDR3 has 16 amino acids. CDR3: CASSALGGSIQETQYF. The CDR3 coding sequence is TGTGCCAGCAGTGCCTTGGGGGGGTCGATCCAAGAGACCCAGTACTTC.

The gene calls are TRBV4-1 and TRBJ1-5; D is unclear. Germline loops: CDR1 MGHRA, CDR2 YSYEKL. The CDR3 runs to 14 residues. V lost 1 base and J 9 bases, leaving 13 bases between the germline ends. The CDR3 DNA sequence: TGCGCCAGCAGCCAAGGGAGAGGAGATAGGCCCCAGCATTTT. Translating it yields CASSQGRGDRPQHF.

The J gene is TRBJ1-2, the V gene TRBV4-1; perhaps TRBD1 as D (5 bases). The germline V gene encodes CDR1 MGHRA and CDR2 YSYEKL. The V end was cut by 4 bases, the J end by 0 bases, with 12 bases between. The CDR3 sequence is 15 residues long. CDR3 nucleotides: TGCGCCAGCAGCCCCCAACAGGATTCTAACTATGGCTACACCTTC. Translating it yields CASSPQQDSNYGYTF.

The V call is TRBV10-3, the J call TRBJ1-1; D may be TRBD1 (5 bases). The V gene lost 3 bases and the J gene lost 1 base, with 12 bases spanning the gap. Germline V gene data show CDR1 as ENHRY and CDR2 as SYGVKD. The CDR3 consists of 15 residues. The CDR3 here is CAISERGVRNTEAFF. CDR3 nucleotides: TGTGCCATCAGTGAACGGGGGGTTAGGAACACTGAAGCTTTCTTT.

The chain uses TRBV3-1 (or the pseudogene TRBV3-2) and TRBJ2-7; 8 bases are a match to TRBD2. The germline CDR1 and CDR2 sequences are LGHDT and YNNKEL (reference sequence). This CDR3 region has 16 residues. V shed 0 bases and J 2 bases; nucleotides not matched to a gene: 6. The CDR3 DNA reads TGTGCCAGCAGCCAAGATTTTCTCGGGAGGGCCTACGAGCAGTACTTC. Translated, it gives CASSQDFLGRAYEQYF.

The chain recombines TRBV12-3 or TRBV12-4 with TRBJ1-2; D perhaps matches TRBD1 (6 bases). The V and J ends lost 4 bases and 4 bases respectively, with 10 bases between them. The CDR3 totals 13 residues. CDR3 protein: CASSWDKLYGYTF. Written as DNA, the CDR3 is TGTGCCAGCAGTTGGGACAAGCTCTATGGCTACACCTTC.

The genes are TRBV5-4 and TRBJ2-2, with 10 bases aligning to TRBD2. The CDR3 has 16 residues. The V gene's germline CDR1 is SGHNT and CDR2 YYREEE (reference sequence). V was pared by 4 bases and J by 3 bases, with 6 bases of the junction left unmatched. The CDR3 here is CASSKAGGPYTGELFF. Here the CDR3 DNA reads TGTGCCAGCAGCAAAGCGGGAGGGCCCTACACCGGGGAGCTGTTTTTT.

This clone was seen a handful of times. J is TRBJ1-1 and V is TRBV5-1; 7 nucleotides line up with TRBD1. CDR1 and CDR2 (germline): SGHRS, YFSETQ. V gave up 0 bases and J gave up 5 bases; unmatched junction bases: 1. The CDR3 is 13 amino acids. The DNA for the CDR3 is TGCGCCAGCAGCTTGGAGGACAGGACTGAAGCTTTCTTT. Its translation is CASSLEDRTEAFF.

This clone was found once. The chain combines TRBV24-1 with TRBJ2-7, with 8 bases lining up with TRBD2. Germline CDR1 and CDR2: KGHDR and SFDVKD. This CDR3 contains 16 residues. Trimming at V came to 3 bases and at J to 7 bases, leaving 13 bases not matched to a gene. The CDR3 DNA follows: TGTGCCACCAGTGATCCCCGACACCCGGGGGGGGGTGAGCAGTACTTC. Amino acid sequence: CATSDPRHPGGGEQYF.

The chain links TRBV24-1 to TRBJ2-7, with unresolved D. The CDR3 spans 12 residues. The V end lost 2 bases, the J end lost 5 bases, and 6 bases lay between the germline ends. The germline gives CDR1 KGHDR, CDR2 SFDVKD. CDR3 nucleotide sequence: TGTGCCACCAGTGATTGGCAAAACGAGCAGTACTTC. It translates to CATSDWQNEQYF.

This clone was detected only once. The rearrangement links TRBV5-4 to TRBJ2-3, with TRBD2 identical over 11 bases. CDR1 SGHNT and CDR2 YYREEE come from the germline V gene (reference sequence). The CDR3 is 17 amino acids. After removal of 4 bases from V and 0 bases from J, the junction contained 7 bases not matched to a gene. CDR3 DNA: TGTGCCAGCAGCACGGGACTAGCGGAGCGGAGCACAGATACGCAGTATTTT. Amino acids: CASSTGLAERSTDTQYF.

This clone was found a few times. The chain uses TRBV28 and TRBJ1-4; D may be TRBD1 (5 bases). V shed 4 bases and J shed 0 bases, with 12 bases lying between them. CDR1 and CDR2 (germline): MDHEN, SYDVKM. The CDR3 extends over 16 amino acids. CDR3 protein: CASSSGRGATNEKLFF. CDR3 coding DNA: TGTGCCAGCAGTTCGGGACGGGGGGCAACTAATGAAAAACTGTTTTTT.

The chain couples TRBV5-1 to TRBJ1-2; tentatively, D is TRBD1 (5 bases). Germline CDR1 is SGHRS and CDR2 is YFSETQ. The CDR3 totals 13 residues. Trimming left V 0 bases short and J 7 bases short, with 10 bases between. CDR3: CASSLGGAGGYTF. The CDR3 nucleotides read TGCGCCAGCAGCTTGGGCGGGGCAGGTGGCTACACCTTC.

This chain connects TRBV19 to TRBJ2-5, with 7 bases aligning to TRBD2. V dropped 3 bases and J dropped 3; count of bases not matched to a gene: 10. Germline-derived CDR1 and CDR2 are LNHDA and SQIVND (reference sequence). The CDR3 sequence is 16 residues long. The CDR3 spells CASSIGEGGWEETQYF. The DNA for the CDR3 is TGTGCCAGTAGTATCGGGGAGGGAGGATGGGAAGAGACCCAGTACTTC.

The chain has TRBV7-6 and TRBJ2-1, with D tentatively TRBD2 (5 bases). V lost 5 bases to trimming and J lost 6 bases, with 8 bases between them. CDR1 SGHVS and CDR2 FNYEAQ come from the germline V gene. This CDR3 region has 12 residues. The CDR3, as DNA: TGTGCCAGCAGCGAAGAGGGCAATGAGCAGTTCTTC. This translates into CASSEEGNEQFF.

The chain carries TRBV5-1 and TRBJ2-7; 11 nucleotides agree with TRBD1. Germline values: CDR1 SGHRS, CDR2 YFSETQ. CDR3 length: 14 amino acids. The V and J ends lost 0 bases and 7 bases, in that order; junction bases with no gene match: 3. In nucleotides, the CDR3 is TGCGCCAGCAGCTTGGGGACAGGGGGCGTAGAGCAGTACTTC. Encoded protein: CASSLGTGGVEQYF.

This rearrangement joins TRBV9 to TRBJ2-3; 9 bases align to TRBD1. V lost 3 bases and J lost 4; bases outside the gene matches: 9. In germline, CDR1 is SGDLS, CDR2 YYNGEE. The CDR3 is made up of 16 amino acids. DNA of the CDR3: TGTGCCAGCAGCGCGCCCCCACAGGGGGCTGCAGATACGCAGTATTTT. As protein: CASSAPPQGAADTQYF.

In this sample, this clone turned up once. The junction shows a germline mismatch at one end, possibly a read error. The gene calls are TRBV7-9 and TRBJ1-5; D gene uncertain. This CDR3 comprises 11 residues. Germline V gene data show CDR1 as SEHNR and CDR2 as FQNEAQ (reference sequence). This chain's CDR3 is CASGFSQPQHF. The DNA for the CDR3 is TGTGCCAGCGGCTTCAGTCAGCCCCAGCATTTT.

The rearrangement uses TRBV6-5 and TRBJ1-1; D is possibly TRBD1 (6 bases). From germline, CDR1 is MNHEY and CDR2 SVGAGI. Trimming pared 4 bases from V and 6 bases from J, leaving 12 bases between. This CDR3 has 13 residues. The CDR3 DNA sequence: TGTGCCAGCAGTTCAAACAGGGTAGCTGAAGCTTTCTTT. It yields the protein CASSSNRVAEAFF.

The rearrangement uses TRBV10-3 and TRBJ2-5; maybe TRBD1 (6 bases). V was trimmed by 6 bases and J by 5 bases, leaving 13 bases between them. The CDR3 consists of 13 residues. Germline values: CDR1 ENHRY, CDR2 SYGVKD. CDR3 in amino acids: CAISQGNGETQYF. CDR3 in DNA: TGTGCCATCAGCCAGGGGAATGGGGAGACCCAGTACTTC.